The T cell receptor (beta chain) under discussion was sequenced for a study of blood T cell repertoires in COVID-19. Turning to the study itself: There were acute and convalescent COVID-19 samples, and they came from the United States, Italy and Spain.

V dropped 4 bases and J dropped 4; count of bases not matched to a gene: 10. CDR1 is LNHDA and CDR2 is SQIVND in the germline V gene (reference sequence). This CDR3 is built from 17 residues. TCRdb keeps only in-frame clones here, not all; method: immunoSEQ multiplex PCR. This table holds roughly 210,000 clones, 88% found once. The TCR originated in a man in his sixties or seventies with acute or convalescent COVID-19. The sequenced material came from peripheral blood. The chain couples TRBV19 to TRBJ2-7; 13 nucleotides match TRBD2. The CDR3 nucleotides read TGTGCCAGTAGTAGCCGGACTAGCGGGAGTATTATTTACGAGCAGTACTTC. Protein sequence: CASSSRTSGSIIYEQYF.